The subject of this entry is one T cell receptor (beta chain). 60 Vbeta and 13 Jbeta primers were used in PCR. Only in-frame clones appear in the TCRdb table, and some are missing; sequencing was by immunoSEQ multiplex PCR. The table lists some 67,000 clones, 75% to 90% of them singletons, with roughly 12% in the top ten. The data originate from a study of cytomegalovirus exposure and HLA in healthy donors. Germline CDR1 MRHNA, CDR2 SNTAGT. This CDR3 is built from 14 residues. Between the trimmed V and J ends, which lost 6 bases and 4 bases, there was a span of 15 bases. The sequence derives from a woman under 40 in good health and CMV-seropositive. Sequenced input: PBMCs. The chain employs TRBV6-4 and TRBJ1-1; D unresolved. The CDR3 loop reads CASSPSGLVTEAFF. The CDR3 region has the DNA TGTGCCAGCAGCCCCAGTGGCCTGGTCACTGAAGCTTTCTTT.